Described below is a single TCR beta chain sequence and its context. The antigen it binds to is not known. No qualities accompany the bases; no much larger clone lies one base away. The data belong to a study of beta chain features in type 1 diabetes (dated by TCRdb to about 2018). Some background on the complete study: Patients and healthy donors did not differ in mean age, gender distribution, total cell number or subset yield. A total of over 95,000,000 sorted cells were examined across all samples, and RNA yield correlated strongly with the number of cells per subset. The study compared the TCRB repertoires of sorted circulating CD4+ T cell subsets in recently diagnosed type 1 diabetes patients with those in matched healthy donors. Regulatory and stem cell-like memory subsets were obtained from only 8 patients and roughly eight healthy donors, while naive and central memory subsets were obtained from all 30 or so donors. Study-wide findings and limitations: At VDJ recombination sites, type 1 diabetes patients had fewer insertions and more deleted nucleotides, which implies abnormalities in thymic rearrangement. Naive, central memory and regulatory TCRB repertoires appeared to be more similar among patients than among healthy donors. In all four CD4+ subsets, TCRB CDR3 length was moderately but significantly shorter in type 1 diabetes patients. Shorter templates might have been favored by PCR, but patient and control samples were amplified and corrected together, so both groups would have been affected equally by any skew. Because cDNA rather than genomic DNA was sequenced, highly expressing activated cells could have been over-represented, although no difference in activation and CD3 levels was found between groups. Only small numbers of individuals were included in the HLA sub-analyses, which left unresolved whether HLA type had any influence on TCRB rearrangement.

From each donor, a single peripheral blood sample of 100 to 150 mL on average was drawn into heparinised tubes. A BD FACSAria II and a panel including CD45RO, CCR7, CD25, CD127, CD95 and CD27 were used to sort naive, central memory, regulatory and stem cell-like memory CD4+ T cells. Every sorted population had a purity above 95%. Right away, PBMCs were isolated by Lymphoprep density gradient centrifugation and were stained directly, with no culture step. To minimize batch effects, samples were stained and sorted in pairs, one healthy donor with one patient per experiment. At the junction V is shortened by 4 bases and J by 2 bases, with 15 bases in between. The germline V gene specifies SGHRS as CDR1 and YFSETQ as CDR2. The CDR3, from cysteine to phenylalanine, totals 16 residues. The retained sequence is limited to the CDR3, 48 bases, with the frame set at the first base. All of the isolated RNA was reverse transcribed with the High Capacity cDNA Reverse Transcription Kit, so expressed TCRB transcripts were sequenced. Naive, central memory and regulatory T cell samples underwent deep immunoSEQ sequencing, averaging around 3.9 million total reads per sample. Sorted cells were lysed in RLT buffer, and RNA was extracted using DNase-treated RNeasy Micro or Mini kits according to cell number. Each cell subset was processed on its own to prevent cross-contamination, while patient and healthy donor samples were processed together. Using the immunoSEQ multiplex PCR, TCRB sequences were amplified from cDNA into 87-bp fragments spanning the CDR3 region. Sequencing of the amplicons was done on the Illumina HiSeq platform. Per the original workflow: PCR bias was computationally corrected using synthetic template baselines, reads within Hamming distance 2 were collapsed, and singletons that could not be merged were discarded. Reads were aligned against IMGT to assign V, D and J genes, CDR3 length and insertions or deletions at six rearrangement sites. Within each subset, clonotype counts were normalized to sorted cell number, and only after that were true diversity and Gini coefficients computed with the tcR R package. The overlap coefficient, calculated on TCRB nucleotide sequences, was used to quantify repertoire sharing. TCRdb obtained this table from immuneACCESS and retained in-frame rearrangements with V and J assigned. These tables miss some clones; where compared with another copy, unresolved V genes account for less than half of the shortfall, and the remainder is unexplained. For V, J and clone size, that table is used; D and trimming come from the DNA. The sample table lists about 130,000 clones, about 10% of them with a count of one. The ten largest account for around 0.63% of the sample.

The TCR was taken from a man aged 18 to 30 in good health. Sequencing was done on a sample of central memory CD4+ T cells from blood. The rearranged chain carries TRBV5-1 and TRBJ2-2, with TRBD1 tentatively as D gene (5 bases match). The CDR3 protein sequence reads: CASSPNLQGNTGELFF. The bases read TGCGCCAGCAGCCCTAATCTGCAGGGTAACACCGGGGAGCTGTTTTTT.